This section outlines one T cell receptor (beta chain) sequence together with its context. With 4 bases clipped from V and 4 bases from J, the junction kept 12 bases outside the gene matches. The CDR3 contains 16 residues. Germline V CDR1 and CDR2: GTSNPN, SVGIG (reference sequence). This sample stems from a study of blood T cell repertoires in COVID-19. Background on the study: There were acute and convalescent COVID-19 samples, and they came from the United States, Italy and Spain.

Source study methods: Amplification with reference gene primers provided the estimates of nucleated cell counts. The table came from immunoSEQ multiplex PCR; TCRdb's copy has only in-frame clones and leaves some out. From that table come the V and J calls and clone size; the DNA was used to work out D and trimming. The table records some 48,000 clones, 87% of them present only once. The sequencing sample was made of peripheral blood. The V gene is TRBV30, the J gene TRBJ1-2; 10 positions match TRBD1. The sequence derives from an elderly woman in a cohort sampled during active or convalescent COVID-19. The CDR3 reads CAWMGPGQGVIYGYTF. CDR3 DNA sequence: TGTGCCTGGATGGGACCCGGACAGGGGGTGATCTATGGCTACACCTTC. Complete variable domain (other parts from reference TRBV30 and TRBJ1-2): SQTIHQWPATLVQPVGSPLSLECTVEGTSNPNLYWYRQAAGRGLQLLFYSVGIGQISSEVPQNLSASRPQDRQFILSSKKLLLSDSGFYLCAWMGPGQGVIYGYTFGSGTRLTVV.